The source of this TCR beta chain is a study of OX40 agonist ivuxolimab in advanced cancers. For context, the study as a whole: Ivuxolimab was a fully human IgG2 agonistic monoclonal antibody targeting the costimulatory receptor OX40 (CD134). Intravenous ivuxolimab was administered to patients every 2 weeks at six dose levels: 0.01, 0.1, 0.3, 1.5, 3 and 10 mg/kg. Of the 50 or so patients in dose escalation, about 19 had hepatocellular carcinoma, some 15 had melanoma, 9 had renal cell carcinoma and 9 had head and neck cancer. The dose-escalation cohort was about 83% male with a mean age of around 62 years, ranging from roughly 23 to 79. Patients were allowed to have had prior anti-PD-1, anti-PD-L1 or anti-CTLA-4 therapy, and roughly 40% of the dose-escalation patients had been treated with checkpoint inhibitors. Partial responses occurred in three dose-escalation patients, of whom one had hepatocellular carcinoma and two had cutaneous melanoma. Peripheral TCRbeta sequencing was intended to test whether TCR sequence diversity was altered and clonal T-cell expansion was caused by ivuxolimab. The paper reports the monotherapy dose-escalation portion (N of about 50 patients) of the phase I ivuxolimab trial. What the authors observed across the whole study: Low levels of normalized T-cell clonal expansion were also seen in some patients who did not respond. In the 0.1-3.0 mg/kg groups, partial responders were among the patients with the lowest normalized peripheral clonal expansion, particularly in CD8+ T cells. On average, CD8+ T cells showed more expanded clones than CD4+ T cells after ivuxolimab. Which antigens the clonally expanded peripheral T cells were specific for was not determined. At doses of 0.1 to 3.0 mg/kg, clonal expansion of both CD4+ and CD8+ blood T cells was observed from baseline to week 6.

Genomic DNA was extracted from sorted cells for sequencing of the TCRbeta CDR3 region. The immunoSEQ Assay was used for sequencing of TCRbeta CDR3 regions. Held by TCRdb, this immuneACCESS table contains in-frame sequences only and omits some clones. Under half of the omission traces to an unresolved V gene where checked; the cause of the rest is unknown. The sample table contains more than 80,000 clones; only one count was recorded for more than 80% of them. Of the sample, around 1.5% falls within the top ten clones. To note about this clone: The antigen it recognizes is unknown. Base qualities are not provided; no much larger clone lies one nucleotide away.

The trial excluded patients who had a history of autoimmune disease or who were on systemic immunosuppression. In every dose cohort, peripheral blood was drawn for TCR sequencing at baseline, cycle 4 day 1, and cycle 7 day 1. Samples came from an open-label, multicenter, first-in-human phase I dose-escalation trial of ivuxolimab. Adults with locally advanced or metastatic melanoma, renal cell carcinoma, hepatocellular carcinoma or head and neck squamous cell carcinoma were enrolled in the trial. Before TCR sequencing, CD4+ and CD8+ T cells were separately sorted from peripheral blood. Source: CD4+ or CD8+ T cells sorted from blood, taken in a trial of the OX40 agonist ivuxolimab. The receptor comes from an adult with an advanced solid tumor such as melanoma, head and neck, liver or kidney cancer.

The CDR3 protein sequence reads: CTSRPTAGPTKNIQYF. The DNA sequence reads TGCACCAGCAGACCAACCGCGGGCCCGACCAAAAACATTCAGTACTTC. The V and J genes are TRBV1 and TRBJ2-4; TRBD2, the D gene given by the table, was not confirmed from the DNA. TRBV1 is recorded as a pseudogene. CDR3 length: 16 amino acids, cysteine to phenylalanine. The CDR3 DNA has 48 bases and is translated from base 1.